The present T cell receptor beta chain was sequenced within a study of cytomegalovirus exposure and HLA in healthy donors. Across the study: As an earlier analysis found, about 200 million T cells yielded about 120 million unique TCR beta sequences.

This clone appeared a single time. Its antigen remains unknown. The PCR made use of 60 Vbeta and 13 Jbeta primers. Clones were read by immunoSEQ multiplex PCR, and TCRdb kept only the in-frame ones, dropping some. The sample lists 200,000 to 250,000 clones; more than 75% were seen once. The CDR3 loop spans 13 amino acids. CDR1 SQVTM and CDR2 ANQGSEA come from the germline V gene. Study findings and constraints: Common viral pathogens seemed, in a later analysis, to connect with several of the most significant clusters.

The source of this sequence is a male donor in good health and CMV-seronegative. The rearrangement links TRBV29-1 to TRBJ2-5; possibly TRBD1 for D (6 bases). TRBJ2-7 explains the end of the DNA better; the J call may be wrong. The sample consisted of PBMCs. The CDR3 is CSVSGTNPYEQYF. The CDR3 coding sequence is TGCAGCGTTTCCGGGACAAATCCCTACGAGCAGTACTTC.